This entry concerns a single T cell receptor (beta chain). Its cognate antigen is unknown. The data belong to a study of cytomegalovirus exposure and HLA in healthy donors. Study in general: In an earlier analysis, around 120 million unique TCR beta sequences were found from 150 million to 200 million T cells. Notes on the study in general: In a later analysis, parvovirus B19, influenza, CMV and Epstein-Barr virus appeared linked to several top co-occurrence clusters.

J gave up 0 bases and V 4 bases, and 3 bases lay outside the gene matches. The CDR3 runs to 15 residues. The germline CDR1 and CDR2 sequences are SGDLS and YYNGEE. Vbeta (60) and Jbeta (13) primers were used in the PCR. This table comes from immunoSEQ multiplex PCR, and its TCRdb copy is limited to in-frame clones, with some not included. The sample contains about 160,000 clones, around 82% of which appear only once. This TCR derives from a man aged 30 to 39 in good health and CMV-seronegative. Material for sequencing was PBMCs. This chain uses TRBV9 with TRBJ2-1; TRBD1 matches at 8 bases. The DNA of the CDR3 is TGTGCCAGCAGCACCGGACAGGGCTCCTACAATGAGCAGTTCTTC. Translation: CASSTGQGSYNEQFF.